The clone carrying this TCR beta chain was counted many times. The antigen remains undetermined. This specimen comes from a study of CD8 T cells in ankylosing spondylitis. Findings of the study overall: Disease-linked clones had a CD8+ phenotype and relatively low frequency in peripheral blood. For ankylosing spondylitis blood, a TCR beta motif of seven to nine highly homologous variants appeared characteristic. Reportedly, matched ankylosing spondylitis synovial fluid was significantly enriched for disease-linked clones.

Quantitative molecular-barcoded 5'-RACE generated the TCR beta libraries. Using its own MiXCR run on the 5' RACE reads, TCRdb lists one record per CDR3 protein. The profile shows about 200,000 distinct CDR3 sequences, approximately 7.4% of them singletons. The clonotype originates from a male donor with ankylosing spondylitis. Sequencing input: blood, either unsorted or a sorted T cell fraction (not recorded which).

DNA for the CDR3: TGTGCCAGCAGCTCAACAGGGGGCTATACTGAAGCTTTCTTT. Translating it yields CASSSTGGYTEAFF. The rearrangement links TRBV7-9 to TRBJ1-1; 9 nucleotides align to TRBD1. Germline trimming cut 4 bases from V and 5 bases from J; bases unmatched to any gene: 5. CDR1 and CDR2 from the germline V gene are SEHNR and FQNEAQ (reference sequence). The CDR3 sequence is 14 residues long.